The source of this TCR beta chain is a study of blood T cell repertoires in COVID-19. About the study: Samples taken during acute and convalescent COVID-19 were collected in the United States, Italy and Spain. From T cells, B-cell-depleted T cells, or PBMCs came the material, which was cDNA or gDNA.

Between the trimmed V and J ends, which lost 3 bases and 1 base, there was a span of 9 bases. The length of the CDR3 is 14 residues. Looked up from germline, CDR1 is SGHNT and CDR2 is YENEEA. The protocol was immunoSEQ multiplex PCR, while the TCRdb copy is restricted to in-frame clones and leaves out a portion. This sample carries around 250,000 clones, over 70% of them seen once, and the ten largest clones take 4.5% to 6.5%. This clonotype originated in an elderly man with acute or convalescent COVID-19. What was sequenced was peripheral blood. V gene TRBV11-3 combines with J gene TRBJ2-5, with a weak D call TRBD1 (5 bases). CDR3 region: CASSFGAAQETQYF. The CDR3, as DNA: TGTGCCAGCAGCTTTGGGGCAGCCCAAGAGACCCAGTACTTC.